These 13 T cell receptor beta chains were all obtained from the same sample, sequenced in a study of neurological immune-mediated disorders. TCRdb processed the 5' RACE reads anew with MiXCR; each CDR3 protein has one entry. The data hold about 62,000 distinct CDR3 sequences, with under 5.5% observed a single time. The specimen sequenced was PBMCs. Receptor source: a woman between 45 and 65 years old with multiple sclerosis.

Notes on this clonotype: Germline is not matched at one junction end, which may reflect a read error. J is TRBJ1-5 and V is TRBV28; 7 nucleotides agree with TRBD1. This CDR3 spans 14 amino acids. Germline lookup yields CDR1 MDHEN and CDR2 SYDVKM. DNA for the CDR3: TGTGCCAGCAGTTGGGACAGCCGAGGAGGGCCCCAGAATTTT. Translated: CASSWDSRGGPQNF.

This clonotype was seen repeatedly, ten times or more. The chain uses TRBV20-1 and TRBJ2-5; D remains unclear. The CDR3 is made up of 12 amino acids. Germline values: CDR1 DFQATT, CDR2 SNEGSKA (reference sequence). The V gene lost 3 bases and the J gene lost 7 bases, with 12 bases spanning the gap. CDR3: CSASRPGGTQYF. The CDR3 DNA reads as TGCAGTGCTAGTCGACCTGGCGGGACCCAGTACTTC.

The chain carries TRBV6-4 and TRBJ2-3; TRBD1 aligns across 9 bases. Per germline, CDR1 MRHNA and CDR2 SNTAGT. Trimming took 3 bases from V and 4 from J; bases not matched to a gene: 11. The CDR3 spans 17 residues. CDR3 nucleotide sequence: TGTGCCAGCAGTGAACTTGCGGGACAGGGTGGAGCAGATACGCAGTATTTT. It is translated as CASSELAGQGGADTQYF.

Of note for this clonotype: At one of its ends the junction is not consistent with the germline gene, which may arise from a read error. The DNA for the CDR3 is TGTGCCAGCAGTGAATCATGGGGCTATCAGCCCCAGAATTTT. Amino acids: CASSESWGYQPQNF. The rearrangement links TRBV2 to TRBJ1-5, with D possibly matching TRBD1 (5 bases). The germline V gene encodes CDR1 SNHLY and CDR2 FYNNEI. The CDR3 contains 14 residues.

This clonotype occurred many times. The CDR3 region has the DNA TGTGCCAGCAGGCTCCCCAGTTCCCGGAGGGGCTACACCTTC. Translating it yields CASRLPSSRRGYTF. This sequence joins TRBV7-2 and TRBJ1-2; no clear D. This CDR3 contains 14 residues. Germline CDR1 reads SGHTA; CDR2 reads FQGNSA. Deletions cut 6 bases from V and 8 bases from J, with 19 bases between.

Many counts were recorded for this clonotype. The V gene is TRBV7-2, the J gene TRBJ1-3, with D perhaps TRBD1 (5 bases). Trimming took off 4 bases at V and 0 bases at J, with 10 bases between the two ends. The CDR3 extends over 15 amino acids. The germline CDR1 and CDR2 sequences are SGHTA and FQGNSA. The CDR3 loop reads CASSSQGGSGNTIYF. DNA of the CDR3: TGTGCCAGCAGCTCTCAGGGTGGCTCTGGAAACACCATATATTTT.

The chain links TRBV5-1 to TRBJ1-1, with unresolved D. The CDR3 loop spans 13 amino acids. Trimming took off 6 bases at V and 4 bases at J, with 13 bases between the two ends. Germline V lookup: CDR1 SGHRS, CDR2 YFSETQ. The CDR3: CASTLGSRTEAFF. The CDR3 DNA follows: TGCGCCAGCACCCTGGGGTCACGCACTGAAGCTTTCTTT.

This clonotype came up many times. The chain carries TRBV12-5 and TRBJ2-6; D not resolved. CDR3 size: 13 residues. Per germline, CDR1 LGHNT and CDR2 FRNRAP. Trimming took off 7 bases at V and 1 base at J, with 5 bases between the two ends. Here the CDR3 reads CASADSGANVLTF. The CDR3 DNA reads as TGTGCTAGTGCGGATTCTGGGGCCAACGTCCTGACTTTC.

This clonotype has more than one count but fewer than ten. CDR3 in amino acids: CASSQGPYNSPLHF. The CDR3 nucleotides are TGCGCCAGCAGCCAAGGTCCCTATAATTCACCCCTCCACTTT. The chain uses TRBV4-1 and TRBJ1-6, with unresolved D. Trimming cost V 1 base and J 2 bases, with 3 bases left between them. Germline values: CDR1 MGHRA, CDR2 YSYEKL. This CDR3 has 14 amino acids.

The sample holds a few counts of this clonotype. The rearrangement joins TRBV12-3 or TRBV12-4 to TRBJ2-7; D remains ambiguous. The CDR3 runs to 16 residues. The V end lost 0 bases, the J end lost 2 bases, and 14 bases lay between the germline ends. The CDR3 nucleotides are TGTGCCAGCAGTTTAGCTCTTGGCGCGGTAACCTACGAGCAGTACTTC. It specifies CASSLALGAVTYEQYF.

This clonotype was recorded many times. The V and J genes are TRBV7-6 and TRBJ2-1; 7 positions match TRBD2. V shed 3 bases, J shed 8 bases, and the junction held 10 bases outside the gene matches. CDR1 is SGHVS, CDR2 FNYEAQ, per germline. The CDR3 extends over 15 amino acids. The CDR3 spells CASSFEGAGTDEQFF. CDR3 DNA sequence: TGTGCCAGCAGCTTCGAGGGAGCGGGGACGGATGAGCAGTTCTTC.

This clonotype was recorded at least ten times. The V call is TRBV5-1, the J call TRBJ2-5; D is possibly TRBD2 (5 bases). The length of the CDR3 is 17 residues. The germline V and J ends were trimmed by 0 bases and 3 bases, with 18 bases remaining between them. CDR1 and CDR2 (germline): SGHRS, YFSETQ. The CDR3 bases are TGCGCCAGCAGCTTGGAGCGAACGGTAAACGGGGAAGAGACCCAGTACTTC. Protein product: CASSLERTVNGEETQYF.

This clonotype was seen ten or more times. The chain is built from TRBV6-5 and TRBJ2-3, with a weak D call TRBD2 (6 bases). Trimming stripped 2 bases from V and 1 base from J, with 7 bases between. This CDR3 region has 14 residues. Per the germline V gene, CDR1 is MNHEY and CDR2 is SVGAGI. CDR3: CASSYGGGTDTQYF. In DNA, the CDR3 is TGTGCCAGCAGTTACGGCGGGGGCACAGATACGCAGTATTTT.